These 20 T cell receptor beta chains originate from one sample sequenced in a study of blood T cell repertoires in COVID-19. Clones were sequenced by immunoSEQ multiplex PCR, and TCRdb holds only the in-frame ones, with some missing. Of roughly 100,000 clones listed, roughly 89% were seen once; the top ten hold 3% to 4%. The specimen was peripheral blood. The receptor source for this set is a woman in her 70s with acute or convalescent COVID-19.

This clone was recorded once. The junction differs from germline at one of its ends, possibly a read error. The gene calls are TRBV7-7 and TRBJ2-5; TRBD1 aligns across 11 bases. The CDR3 runs to 15 residues. The germline CDR1 and CDR2 sequences are SSHAT and FNYEAQ (reference sequence). CDR3 region: CASSSRDRGEETQYF. The DNA for the CDR3 is TGTGCTAGCAGCTCCAGGGACAGGGGGGAAGAGACCCAGTACTTC.

The gene calls are TRBV7-8 and TRBJ2-7; 7 bases are shared with TRBD1. Germline V CDR1 and CDR2: SGHVS, FQNEAQ. The CDR3 is made up of 15 amino acids. J gave up 6 bases and V 5 bases, and 13 bases lay outside the gene matches. The CDR3 coding sequence is TGTGCCAGCAGCCTCTCCGGGACAGCCTTCGGCGAGCAGTACGTC. Residues: CASSLSGTAFGEQYV.

This clone was counted once. The chain recombines TRBV7-2 with TRBJ2-1, with TRBD2 identical over 13 bases. This CDR3 is 14 amino acids long. Per the germline V gene, CDR1 is SGHTA and CDR2 is FQGNSA. V lost 8 bases, J lost 8 bases, and 6 bases stayed unmatched. The CDR3 DNA follows: TGTGCCAGCGGCGGGACTAGCGGGGCGTATGAGCAGTTCTTC. This translates into CASGGTSGAYEQFF.

This rearrangement joins TRBV6-2 or TRBV6-3 to TRBJ2-3; D gene unclear. Germline V gene sequence: CDR1 MNHEY, CDR2 SVGEGT. This CDR3 contains 14 residues. The germline V and J ends were trimmed by 1 base and 7 bases, with 12 bases remaining between them. CDR3: CASSYLDRGNTQYF. The CDR3 nucleotides are TGTGCCAGCAGTTACTTAGATCGTGGTAATACGCAGTATTTT.

This clone appeared a single time. The V gene is TRBV5-1, the J gene TRBJ1-2; 11 positions agree with TRBD1. Germline assignment: CDR1 SGHRS and CDR2 YFSETQ. CDR3 length equals 15 residues. With 3 bases clipped from V and 4 bases from J, the junction kept 5 bases outside the gene matches. CDR3 coding DNA: TGCGCCAGCAGCTCCGGACAGGGGGCCCTCTATGGCTACACCTTC. Its translation: CASSSGQGALYGYTF.

This sequence joins TRBV10-1 and TRBJ2-6; the D gene is possibly TRBD1 (5 bases). The V and J ends lost 2 bases and 0 bases respectively, with 8 bases between them. There are 16 residues in the CDR3. CDR1 is WNHNN, CDR2 SYGVQD, per germline (reference sequence). The CDR3 DNA follows: TGCGCCAGCAGTGAGCAGACAGTCTCTGGGGCCAACGTCCTGACTTTC. Its translation is CASSEQTVSGANVLTF.

CDR3 amino acids: CASSLGTGVEKLFF. The DNA for the CDR3 is TGTGCCAGCAGCTTGGGGACAGGGGTGGAAAAACTGTTTTTT. The rearrangement joins TRBV7-9 to TRBJ1-4, with TRBD1 identical over 10 bases. This CDR3 contains 14 residues. Germline lookup yields CDR1 SEHNR and CDR2 FQNEAQ (reference sequence). V gave up 3 bases and J gave up 8 bases; unmatched junction bases: 3.

The chain is built from TRBV7-9 and TRBJ1-1; TRBD1 agrees at 9 bases. This CDR3 region has 15 residues. Germline V gene data show CDR1 as SEHNR and CDR2 as FQNEAQ (reference sequence). V lost 8 bases to trimming and J lost 4 bases; unmatched junction nucleotides: 11. CDR3 in amino acids: CASAGGDRVGTEAFF. CDR3 bases: TGTGCCAGCGCCGGCGGGGACAGGGTGGGCACTGAAGCTTTCTTT.

The V gene is TRBV2, the J gene TRBJ2-1, with 10 nucleotides matching TRBD2. V dropped 7 bases and J dropped 9; count of bases not matched to a gene: 6. The CDR3 is made up of 13 amino acids. CDR1 SNHLY and CDR2 FYNNEI come from the germline V gene. This chain's CDR3 is CASNSKRGGEQFF. The CDR3 DNA reads as TGTGCCAGCAATTCTAAGCGGGGGGGTGAGCAGTTCTTC.

V is TRBV15 and J is TRBJ1-6; 9 nucleotides align to TRBD1. Trimming cost V 0 bases and J 10 bases; bases outside gene matches: 4. There are 15 residues in the CDR3. In germline, CDR1 is LNHNV, CDR2 YYDKDF (reference sequence). The CDR3 nucleotides read TGTGCCACCAGCAGAGATCTGGGACAGGGATCACCCCTCCACTTT. It is translated as CATSRDLGQGSPLHF. Combining the CDR3 with reference TRBV15 and TRBJ1-6 gives the whole variable domain DAMVIQNPRYQVTQFGKPVTLSCSQTLNHNVMYWYQQKSSQAPKLLFHYYDKDFNNEADTPDNFQSRRPNTSFCFLDIRSPGLGDTAMYLCATSRDLGQGSPLHFGNGTRLTVT.

This clone was picked up a small number of times. This chain uses TRBV19 with TRBJ1-1; a weak D match, TRBD1 (5 bases). V shed 4 bases and J shed 5 bases, with 8 bases lying between them. CDR1 and CDR2 from the germline V gene are LNHDA and SQIVND (reference sequence). The CDR3 is made up of 12 amino acids. The CDR3 region has the DNA TGTGCCAGTAGTAGCGGGGCGACTGAAGCTTTCTTT. Translation gives CASSSGATEAFF.

This clone came up a few times. The DNA for the CDR3 is TGTGCCTGGAGTGTACTGGCAGGGCCGAATCAGCCCCAGCATTTT. Residues: CAWSVLAGPNQPQHF. The gene calls are TRBV30 and TRBJ1-5, with a weak D call TRBD1 (5 bases). The CDR3 contains 15 residues. The V end was cut by 0 bases, the J end by 4 bases, with 13 bases between. Looked up from germline, CDR1 is GTSNPN and CDR2 is SVGIG (reference sequence). Full variable domain (missing parts from reference TRBV30 and TRBJ1-5): SQTIHQWPATLVQPVGSPLSLECTVEGTSNPNLYWYRQAAGRGLQLLFYSVGIGQISSEVPQNLSASRPQDRQFILSSKKLLLSDSGFYLCAWSVLAGPNQPQHFGDGTRLSIL.

V and J are TRBV27 and TRBJ1-5, with 8 positions matching TRBD1. Per the germline V gene, CDR1 is MNHEY and CDR2 is SMNVEV (reference sequence). The CDR3 sequence is 17 residues long. The J segment lost 2 bases and the V segment lost 4 bases, leaving 10 bases of the junction unmatched. The CDR3 reads CASSSTGGVGGNQPQHF. CDR3 DNA: TGTGCCAGCAGTTCCACAGGGGGTGTTGGGGGCAATCAGCCCCAGCATTTT.

V usage is TRBV9 and J usage is TRBJ2-2; tentative D call: TRBD2 (7 bases). V gave up 4 bases and J gave up 4 bases, with 14 bases separating them. CDR3 length: 15 residues. Germline V gene data show CDR1 as SGDLS and CDR2 as YYNGEE. The CDR3 protein is CASSPPGGSTGELFF. In DNA form, the CDR3 reads TGTGCCAGCAGCCCCCCGGGGGGCTCCACCGGGGAGCTGTTTTTT.

The CDR3 sequence: CASSLATGMNTIYF. DNA for the CDR3: TGTGCCAGCAGCTTAGCGACAGGGATGAACACCATATATTTT. The chain links TRBV7-9 to TRBJ1-3; 7 bases map to TRBD1. From germline, CDR1 is SEHNR and CDR2 FQNEAQ (reference sequence). J lost 7 bases, V lost 0 bases, and 3 bases had no gene match. The CDR3 runs 14 residues.

The chain employs TRBV3-1 (or the pseudogene TRBV3-2) and TRBJ1-6; 11 bases are shared with TRBD1. CDR1 and CDR2 (germline): LGHDT, YNNKEL (reference sequence). The V gene end was trimmed by 1 base and the J gene end by 8 bases; junction bases not matched to a gene: 4. The CDR3 covers 16 residues. The CDR3 DNA is TGTGCCAGCAGCCAAGGGGACAGGGGGTACTATTCACCCCTCCACTTT. As protein: CASSQGDRGYYSPLHF.

The chain employs TRBV6-5 and TRBJ1-2, with 10 positions matching TRBD1. Germline CDR1 is MNHEY and CDR2 is SVGAGI. J gave up 2 bases and V 6 bases, and 3 bases lay outside the gene matches. The CDR3 contains 14 residues. The CDR3 DNA reads TGTGCCAGCAGGGGACAGGGGTACAACTATGGCTACACCTTC. Amino acid sequence: CASRGQGYNYGYTF.

For this clone: The same CDR3 also results from other DNA sequences found in this sample. V is TRBV7-9 and J is TRBJ2-3; 8 bases are a match to TRBD2. V lost 5 bases and J lost 0; bases outside the gene matches: 4. Germline CDR1 is SEHNR and CDR2 is FQNEAQ (reference sequence). The CDR3 sequence is 15 residues long. The CDR3 nucleotides are TGTGCCAGCAGCAATAGCGGGGCTAGCACAGATACGCAGTATTTT. This codes for CASSNSGASTDTQYF.

The chain uses TRBV27 and TRBJ2-2, with D maybe TRBD1 (5 bases). V was pared by 2 bases and J by 7 bases, with 5 bases between. This CDR3 contains 12 residues. The V gene's germline CDR1 is MNHEY and CDR2 SMNVEV (reference sequence). Here the CDR3 DNA reads TGTGCCAGCAGTTTAAGGGGCGGGGAGCTGTTTTTT. Translated: CASSLRGGELFF.

The chain has TRBV21-1 and TRBJ2-7; the table names TRBD1, a call not compared with the DNA. TRBV21-1 is deemed a pseudogene. The CDR3 has 17 residues. The CDR3 DNA reads TGTGCCAGCACACCGGCCCTGGACAGGGGGGGAATCTACGAGCAGTACGTC. Encoded protein: CASTPALDRGGIYEQYV.